This entry lists 30 T cell receptor beta chains sequenced from one sample in a study of beta chain features in type 1 diabetes. Study-wide findings and caveats: Researchers report that Type 1 diabetes patients had moderately but significantly shorter TCRB CDR3s across all four CD4+ subsets.

These receptors have no known antigen. Expressed TCRB transcripts were sequenced because the isolated RNA had all been reverse transcribed beforehand. The data were produced by immunoSEQ multiplex PCR, yet TCRdb's version contains in-frame clones alone and is incomplete. The profile shows roughly 150,000 clones, 63% of them singletons. Sequenced sample: naive CD4+ T cells from blood. The receptor source for this set is a man aged 25-45 years with type 1 diabetes.

The chain has TRBV27 and TRBJ2-1; D is ambiguous. The CDR3 totals 11 residues. V gave up 1 base and J gave up 5 bases, with 0 bases separating them. The germline V gene has CDR1 MNHEY and CDR2 SMNVEV (reference sequence). CDR3 nucleotides: TGTGCCAGCAGTTTATACAATGAGCAGTTCTTC. Residues: CASSLYNEQFF.

This clone was seen only once. J is TRBJ2-1 and V is TRBV29-1; 7 bases line up with TRBD2. This CDR3 is 13 amino acids long. The V segment lost 7 bases and the J segment 0 bases; nucleotides outside the gene matches: 3. CDR1 and CDR2 (germline): SQVTM, ANQGSEA. The CDR3 DNA reads TGCAGCGCCCGGACTAGCTCCTACAATGAGCAGTTCTTC. Protein product: CSARTSSYNEQFF.

The V and J genes are TRBV30 and TRBJ2-5; D may match TRBD1 or TRBD2 (6 bases each). TRBJ2-7 matches the DNA end more closely, so the J call is doubtful. The CDR3 spans 13 residues. Germline assignment: CDR1 GTSNPN and CDR2 SVGIG (reference sequence). CDR3 amino acids: CAWSGQGTYEQYF. CDR3 DNA: TGTGCCTGGAGTGGGCAGGGGACTTACGAGCAGTACTTC.

This chain uses TRBV9 with TRBJ2-3, with D perhaps TRBD1 (6 bases). Trimming stripped 0 bases from V and 4 bases from J, with 12 bases between. Looked up from germline, CDR1 is SGDLS and CDR2 is YYNGEE. The CDR3 consists of 15 residues. In DNA form, the CDR3 reads TGTGCCAGCAGCGTAGCAGCACAGGGATCAGATACGCAGTATTTT. This gives the protein CASSVAAQGSDTQYF.

To note about this clone: The same CDR3 arises from other DNA sequences in this sample as well. The chain couples TRBV25-1 to TRBJ2-1; D is uncertain. V was shortened by 2 bases and J by 7 bases, with 3 bases between the two germline ends. Germline CDR1 is MGHDK and CDR2 is SYGVNS. The CDR3 is 11 amino acids. Here the CDR3 reads CASSEINEQFF. DNA of the CDR3: TGTGCCAGCAGTGAAATAAATGAGCAGTTCTTC.

The rearrangement joins TRBV29-1 to TRBJ1-2; 9 bases are a match to TRBD1. CDR3 size: 15 residues. With V trimmed by 4 bases and J by 4 bases, 10 bases remained unmatched. From germline, CDR1 is SQVTM and CDR2 ANQGSEA. This chain's CDR3 is CSVVGQGPSRYGYTF. The CDR3 coding sequence is TGCAGCGTTGTGGGACAGGGTCCCTCACGCTATGGCTACACCTTC.

V usage is TRBV5-6 and J usage is TRBJ1-5; D is undetermined. CDR3 size: 14 residues. V was shortened by 4 bases and J by 2 bases, with 10 bases between the two germline ends. Germline lookup yields CDR1 SGHDT and CDR2 YYEEEE. In DNA, the CDR3 is TGTGCCAGCAGCGGATCCGGGGGCAATCAGCCCCAGCATTTT. It yields the protein CASSGSGGNQPQHF.

The table lists this clone with a few counts. V gene TRBV9 combines with J gene TRBJ2-1; D gene unclear. The CDR3 sequence is 18 residues long. The V end lost 0 bases, the J end lost 0 bases, and 16 bases lay between the germline ends. In germline, CDR1 is SGDLS, CDR2 YYNGEE. The CDR3 DNA sequence: TGTGCCAGCAGCGTAGCACCGGTAGGGATGAGCTCCTACAATGAGCAGTTCTTC. Its translation: CASSVAPVGMSSYNEQFF.

This chain connects TRBV7-6 to TRBJ2-7; D gene unclear. Trimming took off 1 base at V and 4 bases at J, with 8 bases between the two ends. This CDR3 spans 13 amino acids. CDR1 and CDR2 (germline): SGHVS, FNYEAQ. CDR3 coding DNA: TGTGCCAGCAGCTTAGTAAGGCAGTACGAGCAGTACTTC. Its translation is CASSLVRQYEQYF.

The chain carries TRBV4-1 and TRBJ2-2; D is ambiguous. Germline CDR1 reads MGHRA; CDR2 reads YSYEKL. The CDR3 loop spans 12 amino acids. Trimming removed 0 bases from V and 10 bases from J, with 6 bases in between. The CDR3 DNA follows: TGCGCCAGCAGCCAAGATGGAGCGGAGCTGTTTTTT. Protein sequence: CASSQDGAELFF.

The chain is built from TRBV6-4 and TRBJ2-2; no clear D. CDR1 and CDR2 from the germline V gene are MRHNA and SNTAGT. The V and J ends lost 6 bases and 7 bases respectively, with 9 bases between them. The CDR3 totals 12 residues. The DNA of the CDR3 is TGTGCCAGCAGCCGTCATGGCGGGGAGCTGTTTTTT. Encoded protein: CASSRHGGELFF.

The chain uses TRBV30 and TRBJ1-4; 9 nucleotides agree with TRBD1. The CDR3 has 14 amino acids. Germline V gene lookup returns CDR1 GTSNPN and CDR2 SVGIG (reference sequence). The ends lost 3 bases at V and 5 bases at J; junction bases unmatched: 4. The CDR3 region has the DNA TGTGCCTGGAGACACGACAGGGGGAATGAAAAACTGTTTTTT. Amino acids: CAWRHDRGNEKLFF.

The gene calls are TRBV7-9 and TRBJ2-3; D is undetermined. Germline lookup yields CDR1 SEHNR and CDR2 FQNEAQ (reference sequence). V lost 2 bases to trimming and J lost 4 bases, with 7 bases between them. The CDR3 covers 13 residues. The CDR3 loop is CASSLMRPDTQYF. The CDR3 DNA reads as TGTGCCAGCAGCTTAATGCGCCCAGATACGCAGTATTTT.

The gene calls are TRBV2 and TRBJ1-6; no clear D. The V gene's germline CDR1 is SNHLY and CDR2 FYNNEI. Deletions cut 2 bases from V and 9 bases from J, with 11 bases between. CDR3 length equals 14 residues. The CDR3 DNA reads TGTGCCAGCAGTGAAAGAGTAGTTGGTTCACCCCTCCACTTT. It specifies CASSERVVGSPLHF.

V and J are TRBV13 and TRBJ1-1, with D hard to call. V gave up 0 bases and J gave up 0 bases, with 5 bases separating them. CDR3 size: 14 residues. Germline values: CDR1 PRHDT, CDR2 FYEKMQ (reference sequence). The CDR3: CASSLGDLNTEAFF. The DNA of the CDR3 is TGTGCCAGCAGCTTAGGGGACTTGAACACTGAAGCTTTCTTT.

This clone was counted a single time. The V call is TRBV5-1, the J call TRBJ2-7; D gene unclear. V was clipped by 5 bases and J by 0 bases, with 9 bases between them. The length of the CDR3 is 13 residues. The germline gives CDR1 SGHRS, CDR2 YFSETQ. CDR3 nucleotides: TGCGCCAGCAGTAGTGACAACTCCTACGAGCAGTACTTC. It specifies CASSSDNSYEQYF.

The table lists this clone with a few counts. The gene calls are TRBV29-1 and TRBJ2-7; TRBD1 matches 8 bases. The CDR3 is 14 amino acids. V was pared by 6 bases and J by 7 bases, with 14 bases of the junction left unmatched. Looked up from germline, CDR1 is SQVTM and CDR2 is ANQGSEA. CDR3 bases: TGCAGCGTGACAACCGGGACAGGTAATTTGGAGCAGTACTTC. Its protein is CSVTTGTGNLEQYF.

The J gene is TRBJ2-3, the V gene TRBV30; D is undetermined. Per germline, CDR1 GTSNPN and CDR2 SVGIG (reference sequence). V lost 0 bases and J lost 2, with 9 bases in between. The length of the CDR3 is 14 residues. The DNA of the CDR3 is TGTGCCTGGAGTGTGGCACTGAACACAGATACGCAGTATTTT. Its translation: CAWSVALNTDTQYF.

The chain joins TRBV6-5 to TRBJ2-4; perhaps TRBD1 as D (6 bases). CDR1 is MNHEY and CDR2 is SVGAGI in the germline V gene. V was trimmed by 2 bases and J by 6 bases, leaving 8 bases between them. This CDR3 region has 13 residues. CDR3 loop: CASSYQQGNIQYF. DNA of the CDR3: TGTGCCAGCAGTTACCAACAGGGAAACATTCAGTACTTC.

This chain connects TRBV7-2 to TRBJ2-3, with TRBD1 matching 7 bases. The CDR3 has 14 residues. CDR1 is SGHTA and CDR2 is FQGNSA in the germline V gene. V gave up 5 bases and J gave up 2 bases; unmatched junction bases: 4. DNA for the CDR3: TGTGCCAGCAGCCCTGACAGGGCCACAGATACGCAGTATTTT. Translating it yields CASSPDRATDTQYF.

This clone was seen a handful of times. The V gene is TRBV7-2, the J gene TRBJ1-1; 9 bases match TRBD1. Germline-derived CDR1 and CDR2 are SGHTA and FQGNSA. The CDR3 sequence is 16 residues long. V shed 5 bases, J shed 1 base, and the junction held 8 bases outside the gene matches. CDR3 in DNA: TGTGCCAGCAGCCCGGGACAGGGTAAAGAGAACACTGAAGCTTTCTTT. It encodes CASSPGQGKENTEAFF.

J is TRBJ1-5 and V is TRBV29-1; 8 bases line up with TRBD1. From germline, CDR1 is SQVTM and CDR2 ANQGSEA. The V gene end was trimmed by 4 bases and the J gene end by 4 bases; junction bases not matched to a gene: 3. The length of the CDR3 is 13 residues. The CDR3 spells CSVGDRINQPQHF. In DNA, the CDR3 is TGCAGCGTTGGGGACAGGATAAATCAGCCCCAGCATTTT.

Regarding this clone: Within the sample, other DNA sequences also encode this same CDR3. The chain combines TRBV29-1 with TRBJ2-5; D possibly corresponds to TRBD1 (6 bases). Germline V gene data show CDR1 as SQVTM and CDR2 as ANQGSEA. CDR3 length: 12 residues. Trimming shortened V by 6 bases and J by 4 bases, and 12 bases separated the two germline ends. The CDR3 here is CSVEWGRETQYF. Written as DNA, the CDR3 is TGCAGCGTGGAGTGGGGGCGAGAGACCCAGTACTTC.

There are a few counts of this clone. This chain joins TRBV7-9 and TRBJ1-1; no firm D call. CDR1 SEHNR and CDR2 FQNEAQ come from the germline V gene (reference sequence). Trimming cost V 4 bases and J 11 bases, with 14 bases left between them. The CDR3 runs 12 residues. This CDR3 is CASSSVEGVAFF. CDR3 nucleotide sequence: TGTGCCAGCAGCTCGGTGGAAGGCGTTGCTTTCTTT.

This clone was detected a few times. The J gene is TRBJ1-3, the V gene TRBV29-1, with D hard to call. CDR1 is SQVTM and CDR2 is ANQGSEA in the germline V gene. CDR3 length equals 11 residues. Trimming took 4 bases from V and 4 from J, leaving 5 bases between them. The CDR3 region is CSVAKGNTIYF. As DNA, the CDR3 is TGCAGCGTTGCAAAAGGAAACACCATATATTTT. Filled out from reference TRBV29-1 and TRBJ1-3, the complete variable domain reads SAVISQKPSRDICQRGTSLTIQCQVDSQVTMMFWYRQQPGQSLTLIATANQGSEATYESGFVIDKFPISRPNLTFSTLTVSNMSPEDSSIYLCSVAKGNTIYFGEGSWLTVV.

The gene calls are TRBV4-3 and TRBJ1-1; weak D call: TRBD1 (5 bases). This CDR3 region has 17 residues. Germline CDR1 LGHNA, CDR2 YSLEER. V dropped 1 base and J dropped 0 bases, with 15 bases sitting between them. The CDR3 bases are TGCGCCAGCAGCCAAGGAAGGGGTGCAACCATGAACACTGAAGCTTTCTTT. Translated, it gives CASSQGRGATMNTEAFF.

J is TRBJ2-1 and V is TRBV7-9; 10 bases align to TRBD2. CDR3 length: 15 residues. Germline V gene sequence: CDR1 SEHNR, CDR2 FQNEAQ (reference sequence). Trimming took 4 bases from V and 4 from J; bases not matched to a gene: 4. The CDR3: CASSSSSGGYNEQFF. CDR3 bases: TGTGCCAGCAGCTCCTCTAGCGGGGGATACAATGAGCAGTTCTTC.

This clone has a handful of counts. This chain joins TRBV29-1 and TRBJ1-2, with 10 positions matching TRBD1. From germline, CDR1 is SQVTM and CDR2 ANQGSEA. The junction had 1 base not matched to a gene; V was cut back by 0 bases and J by 0 bases. There are 15 residues in the CDR3. CDR3 nucleotide sequence: TGCAGCGTTGAAGACGACAGGGGGCCTAACTATGGCTACACCTTC. It yields the protein CSVEDDRGPNYGYTF.

This chain uses TRBV30 with TRBJ2-5; D may be TRBD1 or TRBD2 (6 bases each). Trimming shortened V by 6 bases and J by 1 base, and 15 bases separated the two germline ends. The CDR3 length is 14 residues. Germline CDR1 is GTSNPN and CDR2 is SVGIG (reference sequence). The CDR3 DNA sequence: TGTGCCTGCCGGATGCCGGGGGCCCAAGAGACCCAGTACTTC. Its translation is CACRMPGAQETQYF.

The rearrangement links TRBV5-6 to TRBJ2-3, with TRBD2 matching over 12 bases. Germline values: CDR1 SGHDT, CDR2 YYEEEE. J gave up 4 bases and V 1 base, and 4 bases lay outside the gene matches. The CDR3 totals 16 residues. CDR3 loop: CASSLRLAGASDTQYF. In DNA, the CDR3 is TGTGCCAGCAGCTTGCGACTAGCGGGGGCTTCAGATACGCAGTATTTT. The full variable domain, its missing parts supplied by reference TRBV5-6 and TRBJ2-3, is DAGVTQSPTHLIKTRGQQVTLRCSPKSGHDTVSWYQQALGQGPQFIFQYYEEEERQRGNFPDRFSGHQFPNYSSELNVNALLLGDSALYLCASSLRLAGASDTQYFGPGTRLTVL.